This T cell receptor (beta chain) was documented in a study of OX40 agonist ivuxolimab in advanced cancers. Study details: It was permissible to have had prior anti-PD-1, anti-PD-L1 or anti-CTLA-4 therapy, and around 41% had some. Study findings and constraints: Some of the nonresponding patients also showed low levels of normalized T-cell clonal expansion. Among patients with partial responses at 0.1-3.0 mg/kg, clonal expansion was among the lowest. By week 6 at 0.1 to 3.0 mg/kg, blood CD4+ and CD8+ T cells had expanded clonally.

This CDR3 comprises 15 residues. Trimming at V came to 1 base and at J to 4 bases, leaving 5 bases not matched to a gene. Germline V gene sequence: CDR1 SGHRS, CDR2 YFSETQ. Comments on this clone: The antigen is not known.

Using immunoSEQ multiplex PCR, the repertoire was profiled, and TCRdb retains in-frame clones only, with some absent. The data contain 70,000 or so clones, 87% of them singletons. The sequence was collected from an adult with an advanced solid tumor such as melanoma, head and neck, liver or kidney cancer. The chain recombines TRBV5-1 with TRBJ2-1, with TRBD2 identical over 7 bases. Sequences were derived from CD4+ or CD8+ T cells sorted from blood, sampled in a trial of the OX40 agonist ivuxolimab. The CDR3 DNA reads TGCGCCAGCAGCTTGACGGGGGGTTCTTACAATGAGCAGTTCTTC. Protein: CASSLTGGSYNEQFF.